One sample yielded the 6 T cell receptor beta chains listed below, sequenced in a study of cytotoxic CD8 clonotypes in ibrutinib-treated CLL. Sequencing used immunoSEQ multiplex PCR; TCRdb keeps in-frame clones, though not all of them. The sample carries 150,000 to 200,000 clones, over 75% recorded once. The sequencing used PBMCs, collected at disease progression, from a patient treated with ibrutinib. These receptors originate from a human donor with chronic lymphocytic leukemia.

This chain joins TRBV30 and TRBJ2-7; D not resolved. V gave up 1 base and J gave up 4 bases, with 5 bases separating them. CDR1 is GTSNPN, CDR2 SVGIG, per germline (reference sequence). The CDR3 has 11 amino acids. This chain's CDR3 is CAWSDSYEQYF. CDR3 DNA: TGTGCCTGGAGTGATAGTTACGAGCAGTACTTC.

This clone was observed once. CDR3 residues: CASSMAEVSYEQYF. In nucleotides, the CDR3 is TGTGCCAGTAGTATGGCGGAAGTTTCCTACGAGCAGTACTTC. J is TRBJ2-7 and V is TRBV19; D not resolved. The germline CDR1 and CDR2 sequences are LNHDA and SQIVND (reference sequence). V lost 3 bases and J lost 1, with 10 bases in between. The CDR3 consists of 14 residues. Full variable domain (missing parts from reference TRBV19 and TRBJ2-7): DGGITQSPKYLFRKEGQNVTLSCEQNLNHDAMYWYRQDPGQGLRLIYYSQIVNDFQKGDIAEGYSVSREKKESFPLTVTSAQKNPTAFYLCASSMAEVSYEQYFGPGTRLTVT.

The chain joins TRBV5-1 to TRBJ1-3; D gene uncertain. V was trimmed by 0 bases and J by 0 bases, leaving 10 bases between them. CDR1 and CDR2 from the germline V gene are SGHRS and YFSETQ. CDR3 length: 16 residues. This chain's CDR3 is CASSLGTAVSGNTIYF. CDR3 DNA: TGCGCCAGCAGCTTGGGGACGGCCGTCTCTGGAAACACCATATATTTT.

The rearrangement links TRBV19 to TRBJ1-1; D gene unclear. V lost 4 bases, J lost 1 base, and 7 bases lay in between. This CDR3 comprises 13 residues. Germline V CDR1 and CDR2: LNHDA, SQIVND (reference sequence). CDR3 coding DNA: TGTGCCAGTAGTACCTCACGGAACACTGAAGCTTTCTTT. Its protein product is CASSTSRNTEAFF.

The chain uses TRBV2 and TRBJ1-2; D may be TRBD1 (5 bases). CDR3 size: 13 residues. Trimming removed 6 bases at V and 3 bases at J, with 11 bases between. Germline V gene data show CDR1 as SNHLY and CDR2 as FYNNEI. The CDR3 coding sequence is TGTGCCAGCAGATGGACAACAGACTATGGCTACACCTTC. Translating it yields CASRWTTDYGYTF. The entire variable domain, with the rest obtained from reference TRBV2 and TRBJ1-2, is as follows: EPEVTQTPSHQVTQMGQEVILRCVPISNHLYFYWYRQILGQKVEFLVSFYNNEISEKSEIFDDQFSVERPDGSNFTLKIRSTKLEDSAMYFCASRWTTDYGYTFGSGTRLTVV.

The chain joins TRBV7-2 to TRBJ1-2, with a tentative D call TRBD1 (5 bases). The V gene's germline CDR1 is SGHTA and CDR2 FQGNSA. V was pared by 4 bases and J by 4 bases, with 10 bases between. The CDR3 is made up of 13 amino acids. The CDR3 loop reads CASSSRQSYGYTF. CDR3 bases: TGTGCCAGCAGCTCGAGACAGAGCTATGGCTACACCTTC.